This TCR beta chain was observed in a study of cytomegalovirus exposure and HLA in healthy donors. General study findings and limits: In a later analysis, compared with equally common non-associated chains, HLA-associated beta chains were more expanded. Several of the most significant clusters appeared linked to common viral pathogens, based on a later analysis. Presence/absence analysis assumed near-uniform sequencing depth across donors.

V trimming: 3 bases; J trimming: 2 bases; junction bases outside the gene matches: 6. This CDR3 is 15 amino acids long. CDR1 and CDR2 (germline): SGHRS, YFSETQ. On this clone: Its antigen is not known.

Primers: 60 Vbeta forward and 13 Jbeta reverse. The table came from immunoSEQ multiplex PCR; TCRdb's copy has only in-frame clones and leaves some out. This sample has under 200,000 clones, with about 85% found just once. The V gene is TRBV5-1, the J gene TRBJ1-1, with TRBD1 matching over 8 bases. The sequence was obtained from a woman aged 45-65 years in good health and CMV-seropositive. The sequencing sample was made of PBMCs. The CDR3 reads CASSSNTGGNTEAFF. In DNA, the CDR3 is TGCGCCAGCAGCTCAAACACAGGGGGTAACACTGAAGCTTTCTTT. The full variable domain, its missing parts supplied by reference TRBV5-1 and TRBJ1-1, is KAGVTQTPRYLIKTRGQQVTLSCSPISGHRSVSWYQQTPGQGLQFLFEYFSETQRNKGNFPGRFSGRQFSNSRSEMNVSTLELGDSALYLCASSSNTGGNTEAFFGQGTRLTVV.